The present entry profiles one TCR beta chain with its context. Germline and junction disagree at one end, which may indicate a read error. The source of the sample is a study of blood T cell repertoires in COVID-19. Profiling relied on immunoSEQ multiplex PCR, and the TCRdb table lists in-frame clones only, not all of them. The repertoire holds about 330,000 clones, with roughly 85% as singletons. Germline-derived CDR1 and CDR2 are LNHDA and SQIVND (reference sequence). The length of the CDR3 is 19 residues. The TCR was taken from a human donor in a cohort sampled during active COVID-19. The sequencing sample was made of peripheral blood. This chain joins TRBV19 and TRBJ2-1, with 13 bases fitting TRBD2. CDR3 protein: CASSIGSHVLAGGPIFLVF. In DNA, the CDR3 is TGTGCCAGTAGTATAGGGTCCCACGTACTAGCGGGGGGGCCTATTTTCTTAGTCTTC.